The subject of this entry is one T cell receptor beta chain. Its antigen remains unidentified. It was with 60 Vbeta and 13 Jbeta primers that the PCR ran. Clones were sequenced by immunoSEQ multiplex PCR, and TCRdb holds only the in-frame ones, with some missing. The sample has 120,000 or so clones, more than 15% seen once. The record originates from a study of cytomegalovirus exposure and HLA in healthy donors. Study summary: Early on, a data release was issued that held roughly 86 million unique TCRs from HLA-typed donors. Study-wide results and caveats: About 87% or about 30% of the time was how often most TCR beta V segments were productive, according to an earlier analysis. The study flagged some 170 TCR beta chains as cytomegalovirus-associated.

The CDR3 totals 17 residues. Germline-derived CDR1 and CDR2 are WSHSY and SAAADI. V lost 7 bases, J lost 0 bases, and 11 bases stayed unmatched. V and J are TRBV10-2 and TRBJ2-3, with 9 bases identical to TRBD2. Sequenced input: PBMCs. This TCR was sampled from a female donor in good health and CMV-seropositive. CDR3 residues: CASTTKVAGDSTDTQYF. The CDR3 nucleotides are TGCGCCAGCACCACCAAGGTAGCGGGAGATAGCACAGATACGCAGTATTTT.